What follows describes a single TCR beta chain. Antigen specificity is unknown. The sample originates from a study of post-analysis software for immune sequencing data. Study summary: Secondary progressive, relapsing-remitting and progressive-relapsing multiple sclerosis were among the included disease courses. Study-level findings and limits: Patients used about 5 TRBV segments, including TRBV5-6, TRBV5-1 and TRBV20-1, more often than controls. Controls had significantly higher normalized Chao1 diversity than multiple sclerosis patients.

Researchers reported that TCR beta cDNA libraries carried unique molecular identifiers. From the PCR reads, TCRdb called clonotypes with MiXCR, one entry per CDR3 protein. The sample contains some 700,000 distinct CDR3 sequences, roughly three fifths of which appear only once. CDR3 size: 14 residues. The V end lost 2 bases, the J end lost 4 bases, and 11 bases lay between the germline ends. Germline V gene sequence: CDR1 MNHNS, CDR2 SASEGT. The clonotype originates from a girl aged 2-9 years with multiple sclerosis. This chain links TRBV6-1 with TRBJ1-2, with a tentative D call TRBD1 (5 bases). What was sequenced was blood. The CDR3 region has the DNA TGTGCCAGCAGTGAATTAGGGGCCGGCTATGGCTACACCTTC. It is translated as CASSELGAGYGYTF.